This T cell receptor (beta chain) stems from a study of blood T cell repertoires in COVID-19 (dated by TCRdb to 2020 to 2022). Regarding the study in general: Samples covering the acute and convalescent phases of COVID-19 were provided by collaborators in the United States, Italy and Spain. The prospective study material was composed of cDNA or gDNA derived from T cells, B-cell-depleted T cells, or PBMCs. The dataset comprised deeply sampled blood TCRbeta repertoires from subjects exposed to, actively infected with, or recovered from COVID-19. The repertoires were made available in a free public database intended to serve as a resource for research on the immune response to SARS-CoV-2. Samples came from the ongoing ImmuneRACE study (first 160 participants) plus 1,254 subjects from 6 global collaborators. Sample metadata almost always included a de-identified subject ID, COVID-19 status, age in years and sex. Where available, HLA class I and class II types were obtained from metadata supplied by the sample provider rather than from assay-based typing.

Points on this clone: Its antigen remains unidentified. Qualities for individual bases were not recorded, and no much larger clone is one base off.

Whole blood was collected in K2EDTA tubes by collaborating institutions according to the institutions' own protocols. For TCRbeta analysis, collaborators shipped samples as frozen whole blood, isolated PBMCs, or DNA extracted from either of those sample types. Cut back by 5 bases and 3 bases, the V and J ends lie 14 bases apart. The CDR3 has 15 amino acids, counting the end cysteine and phenylalanine. Here the CDR3 DNA is all that survives: 45 bases in frame from base 1. Taken from the germline V gene (reference sequence), the CDR1 and CDR2 loops are SGHNT and YYREEE. Points the paper makes about the study in general: Clinical and demographic metadata were provided uncurated, with the amount varying by source and participant.

The immunoSEQ Assay, a bias-controlled multiplex PCR, was used to amplify TCRbeta CDR3 regions from genomic DNA. The published analysis was carried out like this. Nucleated cell counts per sample were estimated from amplification of reference gene primers within the assay. To quantify the absolute abundance of each unique TCRbeta CDR3 rearrangement, sequence reads were collapsed and filtered. For each sample, productive Simpson clonality was calculated as the square root of Simpson's diversity index over productive rearrangements. As stored in TCRdb, this immuneACCESS dataset retains in-frame rearrangements with V and J assigned. A fraction of the clones does not appear; measured against another copy, unresolved V genes explain less than half of the discrepancy, and the remainder lacks a known reason. The V and J calls and clone size come from that table; D and trimming were worked out from the DNA. The sample profile shows under 300,000 clones; roughly 86% of them were found once. The top ten hold about 3.6% of the sample.

The sequencing sample was made of peripheral blood. The clonotype comes from a man aged 18 to 30 with active or convalescent COVID-19. The rearranged segments are TRBV5-4 and TRBJ2-2, with a weak D call of TRBD1 (6 bases match). The DNA is TGTGCCAGCAGTCGGGGCAGGGGCGACACCGGGGAGCTGTTTTTT. Its translation is CASSRGRGDTGELFF.